The next 15 T cell receptor beta chains were all read from a single sample in a study of blood T cell repertoires in COVID-19. The repertoire was sequenced with immunoSEQ multiplex PCR; TCRdb's copy has only in-frame clones and lacks some. The data show 60,000 to 70,000 clones, 65% to 90% seen once. Source material: peripheral blood. These receptor sequences come from an elderly man with acute or convalescent COVID-19.

The V and J genes are TRBV6-6 and TRBJ2-7; D call uncertain. The V and J ends lost 2 bases and 6 bases respectively, with 8 bases between them. This CDR3 has 12 residues. Germline loops: CDR1 MNHNY, CDR2 SVGAGI (reference sequence). Here the CDR3 DNA reads TGTGCCAGCAGTTACGAGAGGCTCGAGCAGTACTTC. It translates to CASSYERLEQYF.

This sequence joins TRBV7-2 and TRBJ2-7; 10 bases fit TRBD2. CDR3 length: 14 residues. Germline lookup yields CDR1 SGHTA and CDR2 FQGNSA. Trimming took 0 bases from V and 9 from J; bases not matched to a gene: 5. CDR3 region: CASSLASGRPGQYF. The CDR3 DNA sequence: TGTGCCAGCAGCTTAGCTAGCGGGAGGCCCGGGCAGTACTTC.

This sequence joins TRBV6-6 and TRBJ1-6; tentatively, D is TRBD1 (6 bases). Trimming removed 5 bases at V and 6 bases at J, with 11 bases between. The length of the CDR3 is 14 residues. Germline values: CDR1 MNHNY, CDR2 SVGAGI (reference sequence). CDR3 coding DNA: TGTGCCAGCAGTGCAGGGGTAACTAATTCACCCCTCCACTTT. The encoded protein is CASSAGVTNSPLHF.

This chain uses TRBV10-1 with TRBJ2-1, with D uncertain. Germline assignment: CDR1 WNHNN and CDR2 SYGVQD (reference sequence). Trimming left V 2 bases short and J 0 bases short, with 5 bases between. The CDR3 contains 14 residues. CDR3 in DNA: TGCGCCAGCAGTGAGAGCTACTCCTACAATGAGCAGTTCTTC. It translates to CASSESYSYNEQFF.

This chain uses TRBV5-1 with TRBJ2-5; perhaps TRBD1 as D (7 bases). CDR1 SGHRS and CDR2 YFSETQ come from the germline V gene. The length of the CDR3 is 14 residues. The V end was cut by 3 bases, the J end by 6 bases, with 15 bases between. CDR3 coding DNA: TGCGCCAGCAGCTCCCAGGGGGGTGGAAAGACCCAGTACTTC. As protein: CASSSQGGGKTQYF.

V and J are TRBV5-1 and TRBJ1-2; D perhaps matches TRBD1 (6 bases). Germline V gene sequence: CDR1 SGHRS, CDR2 YFSETQ. The CDR3 is 13 residues long. Trimming removed 3 bases from V and 8 bases from J, with 14 bases in between. CDR3 coding DNA: TGCGCCAGCAGCTCCGGGGCACAGGGAGGCTACACCTTC. Protein sequence: CASSSGAQGGYTF.

This rearrangement joins TRBV4-3 to TRBJ1-2; the match to TRBD1 covers 7 bases. The CDR3 covers 15 residues. The germline V gene encodes CDR1 LGHNA and CDR2 YSLEER. V shed 1 base and J 0 bases; nucleotides not matched to a gene: 2. CDR3 sequence reads: CASSQGRGANYGYTF. In DNA form, the CDR3 reads TGCGCCAGCAGCCAAGGCAGGGGGGCTAACTATGGCTACACCTTC.

The chain carries TRBV6-6 and TRBJ2-7; 7 positions match TRBD1. Trimming cost V 0 bases and J 1 base; bases outside gene matches: 6. CDR3 length: 16 residues. Germline V gives CDR1 MNHNY, CDR2 SVGAGI (reference sequence). Here the CDR3 reads CASSYSGGSYSYEQYF. CDR3 DNA sequence: TGTGCCAGCAGTTACTCAGGGGGCTCCTATTCCTACGAGCAGTACTTC.

The genes are TRBV10-2 and TRBJ2-7, with TRBD1 identical over 8 bases. The trim removed 8 bases at V and 3 bases at J, leaving 21 bases unmatched. The CDR3 totals 18 residues. CDR1 and CDR2 from the germline V gene are WSHSY and SAAADI. CDR3 bases: TGCGCCAGCCGAGGCGAGGGAACAGGGGGGCTGATGGACTACGAGCAGTACTTC. Protein: CASRGEGTGGLMDYEQYF.

The CDR3: CASSPTSLSSGEQFF. For the CDR3, the DNA is TGCGCCAGCAGCCCGACTAGCCTGTCCAGCGGTGAGCAGTTCTTC. This chain links TRBV5-1 with TRBJ2-1; 7 positions match TRBD2. V dropped 4 bases and J dropped 9; count of bases not matched to a gene: 13. The germline CDR1 and CDR2 sequences are SGHRS and YFSETQ. The CDR3 totals 15 residues.

The rearrangement links TRBV24-1 to TRBJ2-3; 8 positions match TRBD2. The trim removed 2 bases at V and 0 bases at J, leaving 6 bases unmatched. CDR3 size: 17 residues. CDR1 and CDR2 (germline): KGHDR, SFDVKD. CDR3 protein: CATSDWSSGWSTDTQYF. The CDR3 DNA sequence: TGTGCCACCAGTGATTGGTCTAGCGGGTGGAGCACAGATACGCAGTATTTT.

This chain uses TRBV18 with TRBJ1-5, with 8 bases fitting TRBD1. CDR3 size: 14 residues. The J segment lost 6 bases and the V segment lost 3 bases, leaving 4 bases of the junction unmatched. Germline assignment: CDR1 KGHSH and CDR2 LQKENI. Written as DNA, the CDR3 is TGTGCCAGCTCACCGACAGGGGTCGGTCAGCCCCAGCATTTT. Its protein product is CASSPTGVGQPQHF.

Note on this clone: This sample also contains other DNA sequences that code for the same CDR3. The chain links TRBV19 to TRBJ1-2, with 10 nucleotides matching TRBD1. The CDR3 runs to 13 residues. Germline V gene data show CDR1 as LNHDA and CDR2 as SQIVND (reference sequence). J was trimmed by 8 bases and V by 5 bases; bases with no gene match: 5. The CDR3 nucleotides read TGTGCCAGTAGTTCGACAGGGGGCCAAGGCTACACCTTC. This translates into CASSSTGGQGYTF.

The J gene is TRBJ2-7, the V gene TRBV13; 11 positions agree with TRBD1. V shed 7 bases, J shed 5 bases, and the junction held 10 bases outside the gene matches. The CDR3 consists of 15 residues. Germline V gene data show CDR1 as PRHDT and CDR2 as FYEKMQ (reference sequence). The CDR3: CASKPTGTGGHEQYF. CDR3 DNA sequence: TGTGCCAGCAAACCAACCGGGACAGGGGGGCACGAGCAGTACTTC.

Details on this clone: This sample also contains other DNA sequences that code for the same CDR3. The CDR3 reads CASSIGGGSNTEAFF. The CDR3 DNA is TGTGCCAGTAGTATCGGGGGAGGATCCAACACTGAAGCTTTCTTT. This chain connects TRBV19 to TRBJ1-1; the D gene is possibly TRBD1 (5 bases). The germline gives CDR1 LNHDA, CDR2 SQIVND (reference sequence). V lost 3 bases, J lost 2 bases, and 13 bases lay in between. The CDR3 has 15 residues.